The 18 T cell receptor beta chains listed next were all sequenced from one sample in a study of blood T cell repertoires in COVID-19. The assay was immunoSEQ multiplex PCR, and TCRdb's table has in-frame clones only and misses some. The profile shows roughly 350,000 clones, around 87% of them singletons. Sequences were obtained from peripheral blood. The receptors here all came from a woman aged 50 to 60 with COVID-19, enrolled during active disease.

The chain carries TRBV30 and TRBJ2-1; D perhaps matches TRBD2 (7 bases). In germline, CDR1 is GTSNPN, CDR2 SVGIG (reference sequence). Between the trimmed V and J ends, which lost 5 bases and 3 bases, there was a span of 14 bases. This CDR3 is built from 14 residues. The CDR3 is CAWGGGSLYNEQFF. CDR3 DNA: TGTGCCTGGGGGGGCGGGAGCCTCTACAATGAGCAGTTCTTC.

This sequence joins TRBV30 and TRBJ1-1; the D is unclear. The CDR3 length is 15 residues. V lost 2 bases and J lost 0, with 13 bases in between. The germline gives CDR1 GTSNPN, CDR2 SVGIG (reference sequence). The CDR3 sequence: CAWSTSWLMNTEAFF. The CDR3 DNA follows: TGTGCCTGGAGTACCTCCTGGCTGATGAACACTGAAGCTTTCTTT. The variable domain in full, with the rest retrieved from reference TRBV30 and TRBJ1-1, is SQTIHQWPATLVQPVGSPLSLECTVEGTSNPNLYWYRQAAGRGLQLLFYSVGIGQISSEVPQNLSASRPQDRQFILSSKKLLLSDSGFYLCAWSTSWLMNTEAFFGQGTRLTVV.

V gene TRBV19 combines with J gene TRBJ1-5, with 8 bases aligning to TRBD1. With V trimmed by 4 bases and J by 6 bases, 5 bases remained unmatched. Per the germline V gene, CDR1 is LNHDA and CDR2 is SQIVND (reference sequence). The CDR3 spans 14 residues. The CDR3 DNA is TGTGCCAGTAGTACCACAGGGGGTGGTCAGCCCCAGCATTTT. Its protein product is CASSTTGGGQPQHF.

This sequence joins TRBV14 and TRBJ2-1; D gene ambiguous. Trimming took 0 bases from V and 0 from J, leaving 12 bases between them. Germline CDR1 reads SGHDN; CDR2 reads FVKESK. The CDR3 contains 17 residues. The DNA of the CDR3 is TGTGCCAGCAGCCAAGACGGAGCACCAAGCTCCTACAATGAGCAGTTCTTC. This translates into CASSQDGAPSSYNEQFF.

This clone was seen only once. The chain uses TRBV28 and TRBJ2-3; no definite D call. Deletions cut 5 bases from V and 0 bases from J, with 12 bases between. Germline V lookup: CDR1 MDHEN, CDR2 SYDVKM. This CDR3 has 15 residues. The CDR3, as DNA: TGTGCCAGCAGTCAAAATCTGACAAGCACAGATACGCAGTATTTT. It translates to CASSQNLTSTDTQYF.

V gene TRBV11-1 combines with J gene TRBJ2-2; 11 nucleotides agree with TRBD2. The CDR3 contains 16 residues. CDR1 is SGHAT, CDR2 FQDESV, per germline (reference sequence). V gave up 5 bases and J gave up 3 bases; unmatched junction bases: 5. CDR3 in DNA: TGTGCCAGCAGCCCCCGACTAGCGGGATACACCGGGGAGCTGTTTTTT. This gives the protein CASSPRLAGYTGELFF.

The V gene is TRBV27, the J gene TRBJ2-2; D is unresolved. The V end lost 5 bases, the J end lost 4 bases, and 14 bases lay between the germline ends. This CDR3 is built from 15 residues. Germline values: CDR1 MNHEY, CDR2 SMNVEV (reference sequence). CDR3: CASSVYLFGTGELFF. The CDR3 DNA reads as TGTGCCAGCAGTGTTTATCTTTTCGGCACCGGGGAGCTGTTTTTT.

This clone has a single count. The chain carries TRBV6-5 and TRBJ1-2, with 8 bases that match TRBD1. V gave up 5 bases and J gave up 8 bases; unmatched junction bases: 13. The CDR3 length is 15 residues. Germline loops: CDR1 MNHEY, CDR2 SVGAGI. The CDR3 DNA is TGTGCCAGCAGTCCCGGACAGGGCCTCTATCAGGGCTACACCTTC. This encodes CASSPGQGLYQGYTF.

V and J are TRBV18 and TRBJ2-2; D perhaps matches TRBD2 (5 bases). CDR1 and CDR2 (germline): KGHSH, LQKENI. CDR3 length: 14 residues. Trimming removed 3 bases at V and 7 bases at J, with 12 bases between. The CDR3 DNA reads as TGTGCCAGCTCACCGCGCCCCGGAGGCGGGGAGCTGTTTTTT. It encodes CASSPRPGGGELFF. The whole variable domain, remainder taken from reference TRBV18 and TRBJ2-2, is NAGVMQNPRHLVRRRGQEARLRCSPMKGHSHVYWYRQLPEEGLKFMVYLQKENIIDESGMPKERFSAEFPKEGPSILRIQQVVRGDSAAYFCASSPRPGGGELFFGEGSRLTVL.

This sequence joins TRBV2 and TRBJ1-2; D is undetermined. Per germline, CDR1 SNHLY and CDR2 FYNNEI. The germline V and J ends were trimmed by 6 bases and 2 bases, with 13 bases remaining between them. The CDR3 contains 14 residues. The CDR3 DNA reads as TGTGCCAGCAGGGGTCCCTCTAGGAACTATGGCTACACCTTC. Its protein is CASRGPSRNYGYTF.

The CDR3 DNA is TGTGCCAGCAGTTTAAGGTTCTGGGCGGACAGCTCCTACGAGCAGTACTTC. Protein sequence: CASSLRFWADSSYEQYF. The V gene is TRBV28, the J gene TRBJ2-7; D may be TRBD1 (6 bases). V dropped 2 bases and J dropped 0 bases, with 17 bases sitting between them. The CDR3 spans 17 residues. Germline lookup yields CDR1 MDHEN and CDR2 SYDVKM.

This clone was observed once. The chain couples TRBV6-1 to TRBJ2-7, with 9 bases fitting TRBD2. The CDR3 is 15 residues long. V lost 2 bases to trimming and J lost 6 bases; unmatched junction nucleotides: 8. Looked up from germline, CDR1 is MNHNS and CDR2 is SASEGT. The CDR3 bases are TGTGCCAGCAGTGAACTCGGGCTAGCGGGGTCCGAGCAGTACTTC. Translating gives CASSELGLAGSEQYF.

The rearrangement joins TRBV4-2 to TRBJ2-1, with TRBD2 identical over 11 bases. The CDR3 has 14 residues. The germline gives CDR1 LGHNA, CDR2 YNFKEQ. V trimming: 0 bases; J trimming: 11 bases; junction bases outside the gene matches: 3. This chain's CDR3 is CASSQEGTSGQQFF. As DNA, the CDR3 is TGTGCCAGCAGCCAAGAAGGGACTAGCGGACAGCAGTTCTTC.

The chain combines TRBV27 with TRBJ2-7; TRBD1 aligns across 10 bases. V was pared by 3 bases and J by 4 bases, with 9 bases of the junction left unmatched. CDR1 is MNHEY, CDR2 SMNVEV, per germline (reference sequence). CDR3 size: 16 residues. Here the CDR3 reads CASSFGTGAHKYEQYF. CDR3 nucleotides: TGTGCCAGCAGTTTCGGGACAGGGGCGCATAAATACGAGCAGTACTTC.

The chain carries TRBV12-5 and TRBJ2-1; 10 bases agree with TRBD2. Trimming cost V 7 bases and J 0 bases; bases outside gene matches: 9. The CDR3 is 17 amino acids. Germline loops: CDR1 LGHNT, CDR2 FRNRAP. This CDR3 reads CASAPRLAGASYNEQFF. CDR3 nucleotides: TGTGCTAGTGCCCCAAGACTAGCGGGCGCCTCCTACAATGAGCAGTTCTTC.

The chain couples TRBV29-1 to TRBJ2-3, with 10 bases matching TRBD2. Germline V gene sequence: CDR1 SQVTM, CDR2 ANQGSEA. The CDR3 totals 17 residues. J gave up 1 base and V 7 bases, and 14 bases lay outside the gene matches. CDR3 DNA sequence: TGCAGCGCCGAAGGCGCTAGCGGGAGAGGAGGCACAGATACGCAGTATTTT. Its protein is CSAEGASGRGGTDTQYF.

This clone came up once. The chain combines TRBV21-1 with TRBJ2-1; the table's TRBD2 call for D was not verified on the DNA. TRBV21-1 is tagged as a pseudogene. The CDR3 is 18 amino acids. CDR3 bases: TGTGCCAGCAGCAAAGGCTCTAGCGGGAGAACCGAGGAGAATGAGCAGTTCTTC. Amino acids: CASSKGSSGRTEENEQFF.

The gene calls are TRBV6-5 and TRBJ2-7; 12 bases match TRBD1. The CDR3 covers 14 residues. Trimming removed 11 bases from V and 9 bases from J; junction bases left unmatched: 14. Germline lookup yields CDR1 MNHEY and CDR2 SVGAGI. CDR3 region: CASLPGQGAYMQYF. The CDR3 bases are TGTGCCTCGCTGCCGGGACAGGGGGCGTATATGCAGTACTTC.